This T cell receptor beta chain was retrieved from a study of T cells after yellow fever vaccination. Study-wide findings and caveats: In post-booster samples, most primary-vaccination clones reappeared (roughly 96% CD4, 88% CD8). Bulk-population clonotypes that are abundant could appear as contaminants in FACS-sorted repertoires. Secondary responses were weaker yet peaked faster, day 5 versus 15.

This clonotype was observed a few times. Its antigen is as yet unknown. CDR3 length equals 15 residues. From germline, CDR1 is SGHVS and CDR2 FQNEAQ. The J segment lost 8 bases and the V segment lost 4 bases, leaving 8 bases of the junction unmatched. Universal primer sites and UMIs were introduced during 5'RACE template-switching synthesis of TCR cDNA. TCRdb ran MiXCR on the 5' RACE reads and lists one entry per CDR3 protein. Of under 550,000 distinct CDR3 sequences in the sample, about a fifth were seen once. The sequencing here drew on PBMCs, taken approximately 22 days after the first yellow fever vaccination. The source of this sequence is a young man who received the YFV17D yellow fever vaccine. This rearrangement joins TRBV7-8 to TRBJ1-4, with 9 bases fitting TRBD1. The chain's CDR3 is CASSSWGQGMEKLFF. The DNA for the CDR3 is TGTGCCAGCAGCTCTTGGGGACAGGGAATGGAAAAACTGTTTTTT. Complete variable domain (other parts from reference TRBV7-8 and TRBJ1-4): GAGVSQSPRYKVAKRGQDVALRCDPISGHVSLFWYQQALGQGPEFLTYFQNEAQLDKSGLPSDRFFAERPEGSVSTLKIQRTQQEDSAVYLCASSSWGQGMEKLFFGSGTQLSVL.